This T cell receptor beta chain was obtained from a study of regulatory T cells in long-lasting Graves disease. The time point here: persistent/refractory GD, antithyroid drugs over 5 years with positive TRAb. The authors made the TCR library using RNA they extracted from PBMCs. All patients originated from an endocrinology department located in Xi'an, China. In its sample, this clonotype was seen once. The V end was cut by 3 bases, the J end by 7 bases, with 13 bases between. Germline loops: CDR1 DFQATT, CDR2 SNEGSKA (reference sequence). The CDR3 loop spans 12 amino acids. With iRepertoire HTBI primers and Arm-PCR of CDR3 regions, TCR beta libraries were built. TCRdb called the multiplex PCR reads again in MiXCR, with one record for every CDR3 protein. The table shows 300,000 to 500,000 distinct CDR3 sequences, with less than 25% occurring only once.

The source of this sequence is a female donor with Graves disease. Sequences were derived from peripheral blood mononuclear cells (PBMCs), sampled when the disease was refractory, from a patient treated with antithyroid drugs. The J gene is TRBJ2-7, the V gene TRBV20-1; D perhaps matches TRBD1 (6 bases). CDR3 sequence reads: CSASNRVREQYF. CDR3 DNA: TGCAGTGCTAGTAACAGGGTTCGAGAGCAGTACTTC.